The 30 T cell receptor beta chains listed next were all sequenced from one sample in a study of blood T cells in healthy people across ages. Combining a sample-barcoded 5' primer with a J-beta primer mix, a second PCR ran for about 7 to 11 cycles. TCRdb fed the 5' RACE reads into MiXCR, producing one record per CDR3 protein. The sample lists about 1,400,000 distinct CDR3 sequences; around 39% were seen once. Sequenced input: blood. Every receptor here comes from a woman between 18 and 30 years old in good health.

The chain employs TRBV6-2 or TRBV6-3 and TRBJ2-5, with unresolved D. V shed 4 bases and J shed 3 bases, with 18 bases lying between them. There are 16 residues in the CDR3. Germline V gene lookup returns CDR1 MNHEY and CDR2 SVGEGT. The CDR3 DNA is TGTGCCAGCAGTTCGCGAGTAACACAGTCCGAAGAGACCCAGTACTTC. Residues: CASSSRVTQSEETQYF.

This clonotype occurred a few times. The chain carries TRBV10-3 and TRBJ1-2, with D hard to call. V was cut by 2 bases and J by 8 bases, with 15 bases left in between. The V gene's germline CDR1 is ENHRY and CDR2 SYGVKD. The CDR3 covers 14 residues. CDR3 residues: CAISESPEIYGYTF. For the CDR3, the DNA is TGTGCCATCAGTGAGAGCCCGGAGATCTACGGCTACACCTTC.

CDR3 sequence (DNA): TGTGCCACCAGCAGAGATTTAACAGGGCATAACTATGGCTACACCTTC. Translation: CATSRDLTGHNYGYTF. This chain joins TRBV15 and TRBJ1-2, with D maybe TRBD1 (6 bases). The germline gives CDR1 LNHNV, CDR2 YYDKDF (reference sequence). CDR3 size: 16 residues. The V end lost 0 bases, the J end lost 1 base, and 12 bases lay between the germline ends.

The chain joins TRBV6-5 to TRBJ2-5; either TRBD1 or TRBD2 may fit D (5 bases each). In germline, CDR1 is MNHEY, CDR2 SVGAGI. V shed 0 bases and J shed 5 bases, with 16 bases lying between them. The CDR3 contains 16 residues. The CDR3 bases are TGTGCCAGCAGTTACTCAAACCGGGGCTTTGGGGAGACCCAGTACTTC. Residues: CASSYSNRGFGETQYF.

This clonotype was detected only a few times. The V call is TRBV7-9, the J call TRBJ1-2, with 9 bases matching TRBD1. Germline loops: CDR1 SEHNR, CDR2 FQNEAQ (reference sequence). The CDR3 totals 18 residues. J lost 4 bases, V lost 2 bases, and 14 bases had no gene match. CDR3 protein: CASSLKGRTGDGFYGYTF. DNA for the CDR3: TGTGCCAGCAGCTTAAAGGGCCGGACAGGGGATGGTTTCTATGGCTACACCTTC.

This chain connects TRBV3-1 to TRBJ1-6; 7 positions agree with TRBD1. The V and J ends lost 4 bases and 9 bases, in that order; junction bases with no gene match: 3. Germline lookup yields CDR1 LGHDT and CDR2 YNNKEL (reference sequence). The length of the CDR3 is 13 residues. The CDR3 is CASSRQGSSPLHF. The CDR3 DNA is TGTGCCAGCAGCCGACAGGGAAGTTCACCCCTCCACTTT.

The CDR3 coding sequence is TGTGCCAGCTCCGGGAGCTGGGACCCATCCTACGAGCAGTACTTC. Its protein product is CASSGSWDPSYEQYF. The chain carries TRBV18 and TRBJ2-7; D may be TRBD2 (6 bases). Germline loops: CDR1 KGHSH, CDR2 LQKENI. Trimming cost V 6 bases and J 1 base, with 16 bases left between them. The CDR3 runs 15 residues.

The V call is TRBV28, the J call TRBJ1-1, with 7 nucleotides matching TRBD1. CDR1 is MDHEN and CDR2 is SYDVKM in the germline V gene. The CDR3 runs 17 residues. With 6 bases clipped from V and 0 bases from J, the junction kept 13 bases outside the gene matches. The CDR3 spells CASSLQGSIGMNTEAFF. CDR3 DNA sequence: TGTGCCAGCAGCTTACAGGGGAGCATAGGGATGAACACTGAAGCTTTCTTT.

This clonotype occurred a few times. J is TRBJ1-4 and V is TRBV29-1; 7 bases map to TRBD1. V lost 4 bases to trimming and J lost 2 bases; unmatched junction nucleotides: 7. The CDR3 runs 15 residues. From germline, CDR1 is SQVTM and CDR2 ANQGSEA. CDR3 DNA: TGCAGCGTTGGTACTACGACAGGGACTAATGAAAAACTGTTTTTT. Encoded protein: CSVGTTTGTNEKLFF.

The chain employs TRBV14 and TRBJ1-5; D is perhaps TRBD1 (6 bases). CDR3 length: 13 amino acids. V lost 5 bases and J 6 bases, leaving 11 bases between the germline ends. Germline V gene lookup returns CDR1 SGHDN and CDR2 FVKESK. The CDR3 coding sequence is TGTGCCAGCAGCACGGGGGCCAGTCAGCCCCAGCATTTT. It translates to CASSTGASQPQHF.

The V call is TRBV12-3 or TRBV12-4, the J call TRBJ2-4; D call uncertain. The end of the DNA aligns better with TRBJ2-7, so the J call may be wrong. The CDR3 is 14 amino acids. The CDR3 loop reads CASSWTDTQYEQYF. The CDR3 bases are TGTGCCAGCAGTTGGACGGATACCCAATACGAGCAGTACTTC.

The chain recombines TRBV20-1 with TRBJ2-4, with D possibly being TRBD2 (5 bases). V was shortened by 2 bases and J by 13 bases, with 30 bases between the two germline ends. Germline values: CDR1 DFQATT, CDR2 SNEGSKA (reference sequence). CDR3 length: 17 amino acids. The CDR3 sequence is CSARRTKTTDVWWEQYF. The DNA of the CDR3 is TGCAGTGCTAGACGGACGAAAACTACCGACGTGTGGTGGGAGCAGTACTTC.

The chain recombines TRBV11-2 with TRBJ2-1; no definite D call. The length of the CDR3 is 15 residues. CDR1 is SGHAT, CDR2 FQNNGV, per germline. V was cut by 5 bases and J by 0 bases, with 11 bases left in between. This CDR3 is CASSPVTDSYNEQFF. The CDR3 DNA reads as TGTGCCAGCAGCCCCGTTACAGACTCCTACAATGAGCAGTTCTTC.

The chain uses TRBV19 and TRBJ2-4; 13 bases are shared with TRBD2. The J call is in doubt because the DNA end fits TRBJ2-7 better. The CDR3 spans 17 residues. Per the germline V gene, CDR1 is LNHDA and CDR2 is SQIVND (reference sequence). The DNA for the CDR3 is TGTGCCAGTAGTGGCCAACTTGGACTAGCGGGAGCGTACGAGCAGTACTTC. This translates into CASSGQLGLAGAYEQYF.

This clonotype was detected a few times. The CDR3: CASLGQGDYTF. The CDR3 region has the DNA TGTGCCAGCTTGGGACAGGGAGACTACACCTTC. The chain combines TRBV2 with TRBJ1-2, with 9 bases that match TRBD1. The germline CDR1 and CDR2 sequences are SNHLY and FYNNEI. The CDR3 is 11 amino acids. V was clipped by 8 bases and J by 10 bases; unmatched bases: 5.

The rearrangement uses TRBV10-3 and TRBJ2-7; D gene uncertain. The V end lost 0 bases, the J end lost 2 bases, and 11 bases lay between the germline ends. The V gene's germline CDR1 is ENHRY and CDR2 SYGVKD. The CDR3 runs to 15 residues. As DNA, the CDR3 is TGTGCCATCAGTGAGTCGACGGCCCAGACCTACGAGCAGTACTTC. Translating it yields CAISESTAQTYEQYF.

This clonotype was seen more than once but under ten times. The chain employs TRBV6-5 and TRBJ2-5, with D possibly being TRBD1 (6 bases). In germline, CDR1 is MNHEY, CDR2 SVGAGI. The CDR3 spans 15 residues. V gave up 3 bases and J gave up 0 bases, with 11 bases separating them. The CDR3 spells CASSYRTENQETQYF. CDR3 nucleotide sequence: TGTGCCAGCAGTTATAGGACAGAAAACCAAGAGACCCAGTACTTC.

The chain is built from TRBV5-5 and TRBJ1-1; TRBD1 is a possible D gene (6 bases). CDR3 length: 16 amino acids. Looked up from germline, CDR1 is SGHKS and CDR2 is YYEKEE (reference sequence). Trimming shortened V by 4 bases and J by 0 bases, and 16 bases separated the two germline ends. The CDR3 spells CASSGGAGSVNTEAFF. CDR3 coding DNA: TGTGCCAGCAGCGGGGGGGCAGGTTCCGTGAACACTGAAGCTTTCTTT.

This clonotype turned up a few times. The chain carries TRBV29-1 and TRBJ2-5; TRBD2 matches 7 bases. The closer fit of TRBJ2-7 to the DNA end suggests the J call may be wrong. Per germline, CDR1 SQVTM and CDR2 ANQGSEA. The length of the CDR3 is 14 residues. The CDR3 protein is CSVAGTTGGDEQYF. The CDR3, as DNA: TGCAGCGTTGCTGGGACCACGGGAGGAGACGAGCAGTACTTC.

This clonotype turned up a few times. This chain uses TRBV15 with TRBJ1-6, with D uncertain. Germline assignment: CDR1 LNHNV and CDR2 YYDKDF (reference sequence). The CDR3 has 18 residues. Between the trimmed V and J ends, which lost 0 bases and 0 bases, there was a span of 12 bases. The CDR3 is CATSREQQSPSYNSPLHF. As DNA, the CDR3 is TGTGCCACCAGCAGAGAACAACAGTCACCCTCCTATAATTCACCCCTCCACTTT.

This clonotype was observed a handful of times. The chain couples TRBV6-5 to TRBJ2-1, with unresolved D. CDR3 length: 13 residues. The germline CDR1 and CDR2 sequences are MNHEY and SVGAGI. The V gene lost 7 bases and the J gene lost 7 bases, with 14 bases spanning the gap. DNA of the CDR3: TGTGCCAGCAAAAACAATAAGGGAAATGAGCAGTTCTTC. This codes for CASKNNKGNEQFF.

J is TRBJ1-1 and V is TRBV11-1; 8 nucleotides match TRBD1. CDR3 length equals 14 residues. Germline CDR1 reads SGHAT; CDR2 reads FQDESV (reference sequence). Trimming cost V 8 bases and J 3 bases; bases outside gene matches: 8. The CDR3 spells CASRSTGVDTEAFF. In nucleotides, the CDR3 is TGTGCCAGCCGATCGACAGGGGTGGACACTGAAGCTTTCTTT.

The chain couples TRBV29-1 to TRBJ2-7; 13 nucleotides line up with TRBD2. J was trimmed by 4 bases and V by 2 bases; bases with no gene match: 8. CDR1 is SQVTM, CDR2 ANQGSEA, per germline. The CDR3 consists of 16 residues. CDR3 sequence (DNA): TGCAGCGTTGAATTTTCGGGACTAGCGGGGCGATACGAGCAGTACTTC. Its translation: CSVEFSGLAGRYEQYF.

This chain connects TRBV2 to TRBJ1-4; TRBD1 aligns across 9 bases. The CDR3 loop spans 15 amino acids. From germline, CDR1 is SNHLY and CDR2 FYNNEI. Trimming cost V 0 bases and J 5 bases; bases outside gene matches: 1. The CDR3 DNA reads TGTGCCAGCAGTGAAGCCGGGACAGGGAATGAAAAACTGTTTTTT. Translated, it gives CASSEAGTGNEKLFF.

In its sample, this clonotype was seen a few times. V is TRBV12-3 or TRBV12-4 and J is TRBJ2-6; 9 bases align to TRBD1. V was pared by 3 bases and J by 0 bases, with 6 bases of the junction left unmatched. The CDR3 runs to 18 residues. The CDR3 region is CASSLAGQGPSGANVLTF. CDR3 DNA: TGTGCCAGCAGTTTGGCGGGACAGGGACCCTCTGGGGCCAACGTCCTGACTTTC.

The chain couples TRBV20-1 to TRBJ2-3; the D is unclear. Trimming cost V 6 bases and J 2 bases, with 12 bases left between them. CDR1 is DFQATT and CDR2 is SNEGSKA in the germline V gene (reference sequence). The CDR3 runs to 13 residues. The CDR3 DNA sequence: TGCAGTGCGGTGACCCGCCACACAGATACGCAGTATTTT. Translating it yields CSAVTRHTDTQYF.

The J gene is TRBJ2-1, the V gene TRBV6-1; D uncertain. The CDR3 runs to 14 residues. V lost 0 bases and J lost 6, with 9 bases in between. Germline CDR1 and CDR2: MNHNS and SASEGT. The CDR3 loop reads CASSEAGSFNEQFF. The DNA of the CDR3 is TGTGCCAGCAGTGAAGCGGGTAGCTTCAATGAGCAGTTCTTC.

This clonotype was recorded a few times. CDR3 protein: CASSQGRLAGNEQFF. CDR3 DNA sequence: TGTGCCAGCAGCCAAGGTCGGCTAGCGGGCAATGAGCAGTTCTTC. The chain carries TRBV14 and TRBJ2-1, with TRBD2 matching over 8 bases. The length of the CDR3 is 15 residues. Germline lookup yields CDR1 SGHDN and CDR2 FVKESK. V gave up 1 base and J gave up 6 bases; unmatched junction bases: 5.

This chain links TRBV6-1 with TRBJ1-2; tentative D call: TRBD1 (5 bases). CDR3 length: 12 residues. Trimming stripped 7 bases from V and 3 bases from J, with 9 bases between. CDR1 is MNHNS and CDR2 is SASEGT in the germline V gene. The CDR3 loop is CASKGLYYGYTF. The CDR3 DNA follows: TGTGCCAGCAAGGGACTGTACTATGGCTACACCTTC.

This clonotype was seen a handful of times. The V call is TRBV10-3, the J call TRBJ1-5; no clear D gene. This CDR3 has 12 amino acids. V was trimmed by 9 bases and J by 3 bases, leaving 9 bases between them. Per the germline V gene, CDR1 is ENHRY and CDR2 is SYGVKD. The CDR3 nucleotides read TGTGCCATGCGAAGTGACAATCAGCCCCAGCATTTT. It is translated as CAMRSDNQPQHF.